Sequencing of this T cell receptor beta chain was carried out in a study of cytotoxic CD8 clonotypes in ibrutinib-treated CLL. Findings and caveats of the study: Age-matched healthy donor levels were exceeded by baseline clonality, which tracked circulating CD8+ T-cell counts.

Details on this clone: Its target is unknown.

The assay was immunoSEQ multiplex PCR, and TCRdb's table has in-frame clones only and misses some. The data contain 130,000 or so clones, about 72% of them singletons. Sequencing was performed on PBMCs, taken after 12 months of ibrutinib treatment. The TCR originated in a human donor with chronic lymphocytic leukemia.

The CDR3 spells CASRFGGHSNQPQHF. Here the CDR3 DNA reads TGTGCCAGTAGGTTCGGGGGGCATAGCAATCAGCCCCAGCATTTT. V gene TRBV19 combines with J gene TRBJ1-5; D perhaps matches TRBD1 (6 bases). The V gene lost 6 bases and the J gene lost 0 bases, with 12 bases spanning the gap. The CDR3 is 15 residues long. CDR1 LNHDA and CDR2 SQIVND come from the germline V gene (reference sequence).